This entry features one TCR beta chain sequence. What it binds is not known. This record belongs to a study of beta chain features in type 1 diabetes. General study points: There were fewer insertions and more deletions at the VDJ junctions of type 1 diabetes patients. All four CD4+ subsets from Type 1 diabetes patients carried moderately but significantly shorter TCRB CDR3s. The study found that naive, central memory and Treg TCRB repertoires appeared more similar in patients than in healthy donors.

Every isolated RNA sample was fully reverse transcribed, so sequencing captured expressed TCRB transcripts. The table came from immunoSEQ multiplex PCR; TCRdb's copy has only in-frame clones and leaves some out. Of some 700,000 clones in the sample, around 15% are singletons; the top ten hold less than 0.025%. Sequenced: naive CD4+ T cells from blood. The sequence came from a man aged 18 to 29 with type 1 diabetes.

The CDR3: CAIRSDATYAHGYTF. In DNA, the CDR3 is TGTGCCATCAGGTCCGACGCAACCTACGCTCATGGCTACACCTTC. The chain combines TRBV10-3 with TRBJ1-2; D uncertain. V lost 6 bases, J lost 6 bases, and 20 bases lay in between. The CDR3 totals 15 residues. The germline CDR1 and CDR2 sequences are ENHRY and SYGVKD.